Listed below are T cell receptor beta chains from one sample, sequenced in a study of control samples from healthy donors and cancer patients. The repertoire was sequenced with immunoSEQ multiplex PCR; TCRdb's copy has only in-frame clones and lacks some. The sample carries about 410,000 clones, more than 80% recorded once. The sample was PBMCs. These receptors came from a middle-aged man with head and neck cancer. CDR3s include the opening cysteine and the closing phenylalanine or tryptophan. D genes are given only for firm matches. Where a row states a size, it is once, few, many or the class of an expanded clone; other rows omit it.

-	TRBD2	18	TRBJ2-2	TRBV28	TGTGCCAGCAGCCGCGCAATACTAGCGGGGGGGGGCCGAGGGGAGCTGTTTTTT	CASSRAILAGGGRGELFF
-	-	17	TRBJ2-3	TRBV24-1	TGTGCCACCAGTGACCTTACGACACGCGGTTCCACAGATACGCAGTATTTT	CATSDLTTRGSTDTQYF
few	TRBD1	14	TRBJ2-7	TRBV29-1	TGCAGCGTCCTACAGGGGTTAAATTCCTACGAGCAGTACTTC	CSVLQGLNSYEQYF
-	-	13	TRBJ1-6	TRBV28	TGTGCCAGCAGTTTCTTTGGGAATTCACCCCTCCACTTT	CASSFFGNSPLHF
-	TRBD2	16	TRBJ2-7	TRBV13	TGTGCCAGCAGCGTAGGACTAGCGGGAGGTGGGAACGAGCAGTACTTC	CASSVGLAGGGNEQYF
-	-	14	TRBJ2-7	TRBV7-9	TGTGCCAGCAGCTTACTAAGGACAAGCTACGAGCAGTACTTC	CASSLLRTSYEQYF
-	-	17	TRBJ1-3	TRBV5-4	TGTGCCAGCAGCCCCTACGAGGCAGGACGCTCTGGAAACACCATATATTTT	CASSPYEAGRSGNTIYF
-	TRBD1	14	TRBJ1-1	TRBV6-4	TGTGCCAGCAGTCAGGGGTCAGGGGGCACTGAAGCTTTCTTT	CASSQGSGGTEAFF
-	-	13	TRBJ1-2	TRBV5-1	TGCGCCAGCAGCTTCGAACTTAACTATGGCTACACCTTC	CASSFELNYGYTF
-	-	15	TRBJ2-7	TRBV5-1	TGCGCCAGCAGCTCCACAGGGCTCAGCTCCTACGAGCAGTACTTC	CASSSTGLSSYEQYF
-	-	16	TRBJ1-1	TRBV2	TGTGCCAGCAGTGACCGCCCCCAGGGGACTGGTACTGAAGCTTTCTTT	CASSDRPQGTGTEAFF
-	-	16	TRBJ2-5	TRBV3-1/TRBV3-2	TGTGCCAGCAGCCAAAACACGGGAGCCGCCCAAGAGACCCAGTACTTC	CASSQNTGAAQETQYF
-	TRBD2	17	TRBJ2-3	TRBV7-2	TGTGCCAGCAGCTTAGGCCCTGGGCGGGGGGGTCCAGATACGCAGTATTTT	CASSLGPGRGGPDTQYF
-	-	14	TRBJ1-2	TRBV28	TGTGCCAGCAGTTTAGAGACCGGGCATGGCGGCTACACCTTC	CASSLETGHGGYTF
once	-	13	TRBJ1-4	TRBV18	TGTGCCAGCTCACCAGGCCTCGATGAAAAACTGTTTTTT	CASSPGLDEKLFF
-	-	12	TRBJ2-7	TRBV12-3/TRBV12-4	TGTGCCAGCAGTTTAGAGGGGTACGAGCAGTACTTC	CASSLEGYEQYF
-	TRBD1	15	TRBJ1-4	TRBV5-4	TGTGCCAGCAGCTTGAGGACAGGGGGTGATCGGAAACTGTTTTTT	CASSLRTGGDRKLFF
once	-	15	TRBJ1-2	TRBV3-1/TRBV3-2	TGTGCCAGCAGCCAAGAGACTACAAGTAACTATGGCTACACCTTC	CASSQETTSNYGYTF
-	-	14	TRBJ2-1	TRBV7-3	TGTGCCAGCAGCTTAAGGGACAATTACAATGAGCAGTTCTTC	CASSLRDNYNEQFF
-	-	12	TRBJ2-1	TRBV28	TGTGCCAGCAGTACAGGGTTCCATGAGCAGTTCTTC	CASSTGFHEQFF
-	-	11	TRBJ1-3	TRBV5-8	TGTGCCAGCAGCTTGGAAAACACCATATATTTT	CASSLENTIYF
once	-	17	TRBJ2-7	TRBV7-9	TGTGCCAGCAGCCTCCTCCTCAGGACAGAGGGACGCTACGAGCAGTACTTC	CASSLLLRTEGRYEQYF
-	-	11	TRBJ1-2	TRBV29-1	TGCAGCGTTGAGAAAGGGGGTGGCTACACCTTC	CSVEKGGGYTF
-	-	15	TRBJ1-5	TRBV3-1/TRBV3-2	TGTGCCAGCAGCCAAGGGGGAGCAGGAAATCAGCCCCAGCATTTT	CASSQGGAGNQPQHF
-	-	15	TRBJ1-2	TRBV12-1	TGTGCCAGCAGCTTTGCCTCAGGGGATATCTATGGCTACACCTTC	CASSFASGDIYGYTF
-	-	14	TRBJ1-3	TRBV28	TGTGCCAGCACGGCACAGATCCCTGGAAACACCATATATTTT	CASTAQIPGNTIYF
-	-	15	TRBJ1-1	TRBV6-5	TGTGCCAGCCCCTGGCCCGGGGATGGGTTCACTGAAGCTTTCTTT	CASPWPGDGFTEAFF
-	TRBD2	16	TRBJ2-2	TRBV7-7	TGTGCTAGCAGCTTTTTTAGCGGGGGAGGCACCGGGGAGCTGTTTTTT	CASSFFSGGGTGELFF
-	TRBD1	15	TRBJ1-5	TRBV6-5	TGTGCCAGCAGAAACAGGGGACAGGGCAATCAGCCCCAGCATTTT	CASRNRGQGNQPQHF
-	TRBD1	14	TRBJ2-7	TRBV30	TGTGCCTGGAGTGTAGGGACAGGGGGCTACGAGCAGTACTTC	CAWSVGTGGYEQYF
-	-	16	TRBJ2-2	TRBV28	TGTGCCAGCAGTTTAGGTTCAGGGTTTAACACCGGGGAGCTGTTTTTT	CASSLGSGFNTGELFF
-	TRBD1	14	TRBJ2-7	TRBV28	TGTGCCAGCTTCCCTAGGGGGCGAGGGTACGAGCAGTACTTC	CASFPRGRGYEQYF
-	TRBD1	15	TRBJ1-2	TRBV9	TGTGCCAGCAGCGCCGGGACAGCCGAAATCTATGGCTACACCTTC	CASSAGTAEIYGYTF
-	-	12	TRBJ2-1	TRBV4-1	TGCGCCAGCAGCCAGTTGGGAGCGCGGCAGTTCTTC	CASSQLGARQFF
-	TRBD2	18	TRBJ2-2	TRBV5-4	TGTGCCAGCAGCGTCGGGACTAGCGGCCCCTGGAACACCGGGGAGCTGTTTTTT	CASSVGTSGPWNTGELFF
-	TRBD2	17	TRBJ2-1	TRBV29-1	TGCAGCGTTGTGCTAGCGGGAGTGTCTATGGCTTTAGGTGAGCAGTTCTTC	CSVVLAGVSMALGEQFF
-	-	12	TRBJ2-7	TRBV27	TGTGCCAGCAGTTTACACTCCTACGAGCAGTACTTC	CASSLHSYEQYF
-	TRBD2	14	TRBJ2-3	TRBV5-1	TGCGCCAGCAGCTTTAGCGGGGAATCCGATACGCAGTATTTT	CASSFSGESDTQYF
-	-	14	TRBJ2-7	TRBV27	TGTGCCAGCAGTTACGACAGGTCCTCCTACGAGCAGTACTTC	CASSYDRSSYEQYF
-	-	11	TRBJ2-7	TRBV7-2	TGTGCCAGCAGCTTGGCGGACGAGCAGTACTTC	CASSLADEQYF
-	-	12	TRBJ2-7	TRBV30	TGTGCCTATGTTTCAGGTGCGTACGAGCAGTACTTC	CAYVSGAYEQYF
-	-	14	TRBJ2-7	TRBV5-1	TGCGCCAGCAGCTTGCCGGGTCAGACCTACGAGCAGTACTTC	CASSLPGQTYEQYF
-	-	11	TRBJ2-1	TRBV12-3/TRBV12-4	TGTGCCAGCAGTTTTGGCAATGAGCAGTTCTTC	CASSFGNEQFF
few	TRBD1	14	TRBJ1-6	TRBV5-1	TGCGCCAGCAGCCTTGGGACAGGGGGTTCACCCCTCCACTTT	CASSLGTGGSPLHF
-	-	16	TRBJ1-1	TRBV11-2	TGTGCCAGCAGCTTAGGAAAGGCAGGACCGAACACTGAAGCTTTCTTT	CASSLGKAGPNTEAFF
few	-	13	TRBJ2-7	TRBV30	TGTGCCAGCCGAAAGGGGGCAGGGAGGGAGCAGTACTTC	CASRKGAGREQYF
-	-	19	TRBJ2-1	TRBV28	TGTGCCAGCAGCAACAGGGTTGCCCCCTTTCTGACTTCCTACAATGAGCAGTTCTTC	CASSNRVAPFLTSYNEQFF
-	-	14	TRBJ2-1	TRBV3-1/TRBV3-2	TGTGCCAGCAGCCAAGATCCAGGGAGGAATGAGCAGTTCTTC	CASSQDPGRNEQFF
-	-	11	TRBJ2-1	TRBV6-6	TGTGCCAGCAGTTACTCCAATGAGCAGTTCTTC	CASSYSNEQFF
-	TRBD1	14	TRBJ1-2	TRBV18	TGTGCCAGCTCACCGGGACAGGGAGGTTATGGCTACACCTTC	CASSPGQGGYGYTF
-	-	12	TRBJ1-2	TRBV28	TGTGCCAGCAGACCCCCCAACTATGGCTACACCTTC	CASRPPNYGYTF
-	-	13	TRBJ1-5	TRBV6-2/TRBV6-3	TGTGCCAGCAGTTACTCTCCGAATCAGCCCCAGCATTTT	CASSYSPNQPQHF
-	-	14	TRBJ1-6	TRBV28	TGTGCCAGCAGTCAGGGGACCTATAATTCACCCCTCCACTTT	CASSQGTYNSPLHF
-	TRBD1	14	TRBJ2-3	TRBV29-1	TGCAGCGTTGAGGGGGGCAGGGGGCAGGATACGCAGTATTTT	CSVEGGRGQDTQYF
-	TRBD2	15	TRBJ2-3	TRBV2	TGTGCCGGTAGGCCAGGAGCTAGCGGGATAGATACGCAGTATTTT	CAGRPGASGIDTQYF